This T cell receptor beta chain emerged from a study of response to subunit inactivated influenza vaccine. TCRdb recomputed calls from the RT-PCR reads with MiXCR, one row per CDR3 protein. The sample has about 570,000 distinct CDR3 sequences; roughly 12% are singletons. The germline V and J ends were trimmed by 3 bases and 0 bases, with 9 bases remaining between them. The CDR3 has 14 amino acids. Per the germline V gene, CDR1 is LGHNA and CDR2 is YSLEER. This clonotype was detected only a few times. The same data also contributed to another study, on T cells expressing NK-cell markers. Turning to that study: As the method of synthesis, 5'RACE template switching with UMIs yielded TCR beta cDNA. Eight donors were sequenced, seven testing HCMV-seropositive and one testing seronegative. HCMV specificity of expanded NKG2C+ T cell clones remained unclear.

The input for sequencing was PBMCs from blood, taken on the day of vaccination. The receptor comes from a middle-aged man who received an inactivated influenza vaccine. The V call is TRBV4-3, the J call TRBJ2-7, with D perhaps matching TRBD2 (6 bases). The CDR3: CASSQGRHSYEQYF. The CDR3 nucleotides are TGCGCCAGCAGCCAGGGGAGGCACTCCTACGAGCAGTACTTC.